These T cell receptor beta chains were read from a single sample in a study of cytomegalovirus exposure and HLA in healthy donors. Assay used: immunoSEQ multiplex PCR; TCRdb lists only in-frame clones, some missing. This repertoire includes some 48,000 clones. The sample was PBMCs. All receptors come from a man aged 35 to 55 in good health and CMV-seropositive. Both conserved end residues are part of each CDR3. The order of the fields is V gene, D gene, J gene, CDR3 length, CDR3 DNA, CDR3 protein. The D gene is left open where the match is weak.

V gene: TRBV6-1; D gene: -; J gene: TRBJ2-1; CDR3 length: 13; CDR3 DNA: TGTGCCAGCAGTGAGGCGGAGAACAATGAGCAGTTCTTC; CDR3 protein: CASSEAENNEQFF
V gene: TRBV11-3; D gene: TRBD2; J gene: TRBJ2-7; CDR3 length: 16; CDR3 DNA: TGTGCCAGCAGCCCAAACCTAGCGGGGGCTTCCTACGAGCAGTACTTC; CDR3 protein: CASSPNLAGASYEQYF
V gene: TRBV5-1; D gene: -; J gene: TRBJ2-5; CDR3 length: 14; CDR3 DNA: TGCGCCAGCAGCTTGGGTAGCGGCAAAGAGACCCAGTACTTC; CDR3 protein: CASSLGSGKETQYF
V gene: TRBV19; D gene: -; J gene: TRBJ2-5; CDR3 length: 14; CDR3 DNA: TGTGCCAGTAGTCTCACCCGCGGCTGGGAGACCCAGTACTTC; CDR3 protein: CASSLTRGWETQYF
V gene: TRBV18; D gene: TRBD1; J gene: TRBJ2-7; CDR3 length: 16; CDR3 DNA: TGTGCCAGCTCACTAAGGGGACAGGGGGGTAAGGACGAGCAGTACTTC; CDR3 protein: CASSLRGQGGKDEQYF
V gene: TRBV25-1; D gene: -; J gene: TRBJ2-7; CDR3 length: 15; CDR3 DNA: TGTGCCAGCAGTGGTAGGGGGTTCTACTCCTACGAGCAGTACTTC; CDR3 protein: CASSGRGFYSYEQYF
V gene: TRBV5-1; D gene: -; J gene: TRBJ2-3; CDR3 length: 15; CDR3 DNA: TGCGCCAGCAGCTTGGAGGCGGGGCGCCCAGATACGCAGTATTTT; CDR3 protein: CASSLEAGRPDTQYF
V gene: TRBV30; D gene: -; J gene: TRBJ2-7; CDR3 length: 14; CDR3 DNA: TGTGCCTGGAGTCTAGGGGGTAATGCCTACGAGCAGTACTTC; CDR3 protein: CAWSLGGNAYEQYF
V gene: TRBV6-5; D gene: -; J gene: TRBJ2-4; CDR3 length: 15; CDR3 DNA: TGTGCCAGCAGTTCGGACAGTGGGGCCAAAAACATTCAGTACTTC; CDR3 protein: CASSSDSGAKNIQYF
V gene: TRBV27; D gene: -; J gene: TRBJ1-5; CDR3 length: 14; CDR3 DNA: TGTGCCAGCAGTTTACAGGGAAGAAGTCAGCCCCAGCATTTT; CDR3 protein: CASSLQGRSQPQHF
V gene: TRBV5-1; D gene: -; J gene: TRBJ2-1; CDR3 length: 17; CDR3 DNA: TGCGCCAGCAGCTTGGAACTGATTAAGAGCTCCTACAATGAGCAGTTCTTC; CDR3 protein: CASSLELIKSSYNEQFF
V gene: TRBV5-6; D gene: -; J gene: TRBJ2-3; CDR3 length: 12; CDR3 DNA: TGTGCCAGCAGCTTGCAGACAGATACGCAGTATTTT; CDR3 protein: CASSLQTDTQYF
V gene: TRBV19; D gene: TRBD1; J gene: TRBJ1-5; CDR3 length: 14; CDR3 DNA: TGTGCCAGTGGGAGACAGGGCCAAAATCAGCCCCAGCATTTT; CDR3 protein: CASGRQGQNQPQHF
V gene: TRBV5-4; D gene: TRBD2; J gene: TRBJ2-3; CDR3 length: 14; CDR3 DNA: TGTGCCAGCAGCGTTCGGGGGGAGACAGATACGCAGTATTTT; CDR3 protein: CASSVRGETDTQYF
V gene: TRBV11-3; D gene: -; J gene: TRBJ2-3; CDR3 length: 14; CDR3 DNA: TGTGCCAGCAGCTTAGGGACTGATCCGGGTACGCAGTATTTT; CDR3 protein: CASSLGTDPGTQYF
V gene: TRBV27; D gene: TRBD2; J gene: TRBJ2-1; CDR3 length: 12; CDR3 DNA: TGTGCCAGCAGCACCCTACTAGCGGGACAGTTCTTC; CDR3 protein: CASSTLLAGQFF
V gene: TRBV6-6; D gene: TRBD1; J gene: TRBJ2-1; CDR3 length: 15; CDR3 DNA: TGTGCCAGCAGTTCCGGGACAGGGGCCTACAATGAGCAGTTCTTC; CDR3 protein: CASSSGTGAYNEQFF
V gene: TRBV28; D gene: -; J gene: TRBJ1-2; CDR3 length: 12; CDR3 DNA: TGTGCCAGCAGTTTGGCCCCGTCCGGCTACACCTTC; CDR3 protein: CASSLAPSGYTF